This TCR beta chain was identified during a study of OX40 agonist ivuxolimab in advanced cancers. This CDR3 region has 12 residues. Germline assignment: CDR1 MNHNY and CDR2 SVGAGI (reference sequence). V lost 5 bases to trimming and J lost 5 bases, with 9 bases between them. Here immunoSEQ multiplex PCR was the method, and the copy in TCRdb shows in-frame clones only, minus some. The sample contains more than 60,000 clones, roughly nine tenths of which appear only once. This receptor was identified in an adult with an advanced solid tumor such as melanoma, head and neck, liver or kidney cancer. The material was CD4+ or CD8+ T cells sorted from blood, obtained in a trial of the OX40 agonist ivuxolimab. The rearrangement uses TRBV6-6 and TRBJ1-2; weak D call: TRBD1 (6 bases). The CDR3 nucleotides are TGTGCCAGCAGTCCCGGACAGTATGGCTACACCTTC. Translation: CASSPGQYGYTF.